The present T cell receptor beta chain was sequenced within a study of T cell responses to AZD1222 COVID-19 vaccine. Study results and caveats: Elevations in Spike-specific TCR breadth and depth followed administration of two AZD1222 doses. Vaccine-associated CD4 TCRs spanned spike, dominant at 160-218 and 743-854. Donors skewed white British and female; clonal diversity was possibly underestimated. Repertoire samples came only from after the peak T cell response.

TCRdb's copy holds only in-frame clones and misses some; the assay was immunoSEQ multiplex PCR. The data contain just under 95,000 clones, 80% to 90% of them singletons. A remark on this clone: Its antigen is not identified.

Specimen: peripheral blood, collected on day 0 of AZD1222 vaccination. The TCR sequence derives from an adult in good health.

CDR3 region: CASSPGGAGEPYEQYF. DNA for the CDR3: TGTGCCAGCAGCCCCGGGGGAGCGGGAGAACCCTACGAGCAGTACTTC. V is TRBV11-2 and J is TRBJ2-7; the match to TRBD2 covers 8 bases. V was clipped by 5 bases and J by 2 bases; unmatched bases: 11. The length of the CDR3 is 16 residues. Germline CDR1 reads SGHAT; CDR2 reads FQNNGV.